This entry lists 27 T cell receptor beta chains sequenced from one sample in a study of T cell responses to AZD1222 COVID-19 vaccine. TCRdb's copy holds only in-frame clones and misses some; the assay was immunoSEQ multiplex PCR. Of 130,000 or so clones detected, under 95% appear once; the ten largest clones hold about 5.2%. The material sequenced was peripheral blood, taken on day 0 of AZD1222 vaccination. Receptors originate from an adult in good health.

The table lists this clone with a count of one. This chain links TRBV3-1 (or the pseudogene TRBV3-2) with TRBJ2-1, with D possibly called TRBD1 or TRBD2 (6 bases each). With 2 bases removed from V and 8 bases from J, the gap between germline ends came to 19 bases. This CDR3 has 16 amino acids. Germline-derived CDR1 and CDR2 are LGHDT and YNNKEL (reference sequence). This CDR3 is CASSQIRLAGGDEQFF. CDR3 nucleotide sequence: TGTGCCAGCAGCCAAATCAGGCTAGCCGGGGGCGATGAGCAGTTCTTC.

The chain links TRBV25-1 to TRBJ1-1; D perhaps matches TRBD1 (6 bases). This CDR3 spans 13 amino acids. Germline V gene data show CDR1 as MGHDK and CDR2 as SYGVNS. With 1 base removed from V and 6 bases from J, the gap between germline ends came to 9 bases. CDR3 region: CASSESGGPEAFF. The CDR3, as DNA: TGTGCCAGCAGTGAATCGGGGGGCCCTGAAGCTTTCTTT.

The chain recombines TRBV24-1 with TRBJ2-2; D tentatively reads TRBD1 or TRBD2 (5 bases each). Germline V CDR1 and CDR2: KGHDR, SFDVKD. This CDR3 spans 14 amino acids. The V end lost 6 bases, the J end lost 6 bases, and 13 bases lay between the germline ends. The DNA for the CDR3 is TGTGCCACCAGTCACGGGGCAAAGTCCGGGGAGCTGTTTTTT. Translating it yields CATSHGAKSGELFF.

In this sample, this clone turned up a few times. The chain couples TRBV7-8 to TRBJ1-1; D is possibly TRBD1 (5 bases). Germline assignment: CDR1 SGHVS and CDR2 FQNEAQ. The CDR3 extends over 13 amino acids. Deletions cut 1 base from V and 8 bases from J, with 11 bases between. CDR3 nucleotide sequence: TGTGCCAGCAGCTTAGGGGCGACAGCCGAAGCTTTCTTT. As protein: CASSLGATAEAFF.

The chain is built from TRBV6-6 and TRBJ1-2; TRBD1 matches 7 bases. Looked up from germline, CDR1 is MNHNY and CDR2 is SVGAGI (reference sequence). V was pared by 0 bases and J by 2 bases, with 3 bases of the junction left unmatched. There are 15 residues in the CDR3. The DNA for the CDR3 is TGTGCCAGCAGTTACTCGGGGGGACAGAACTATGGCTACACCTTC. Translation: CASSYSGGQNYGYTF.

J is TRBJ1-1 and V is TRBV3-1 (or the pseudogene TRBV3-2); maybe TRBD1 (5 bases). This CDR3 has 15 amino acids. Germline V gene lookup returns CDR1 LGHDT and CDR2 YNNKEL (reference sequence). Trimming shortened V by 1 base and J by 0 bases, and 9 bases separated the two germline ends. CDR3 region: CASSQGQPLNTEAFF. DNA of the CDR3: TGTGCCAGCAGCCAAGGACAGCCCCTGAACACTGAAGCTTTCTTT.

This clone was observed a single time. The V and J genes are TRBV19 and TRBJ2-1; 7 nucleotides match TRBD1. The CDR3 length is 11 residues. CDR1 is LNHDA, CDR2 SQIVND, per germline (reference sequence). J was trimmed by 10 bases and V by 6 bases; bases with no gene match: 3. Here the CDR3 reads CASSQDREQFF. DNA of the CDR3: TGTGCCAGTAGCCAGGACAGGGAGCAGTTCTTC.

This chain joins TRBV21-1 and TRBJ1-2. TRBV21-1 is noted as a pseudogene. CDR3 length: 13 residues. CDR3 residues: CASSNRDNYGYTF. CDR3 DNA: TGTGCCAGCAGCAATAGGGATAACTATGGCTACACCTTC.

This rearrangement joins TRBV10-1 to TRBJ2-7, with D unclear. The CDR3 runs to 15 residues. V was clipped by 0 bases and J by 5 bases, with 14 bases between them. The germline CDR1 and CDR2 sequences are WNHNN and SYGVQD (reference sequence). CDR3 nucleotide sequence: TGCGCCAGCAGTGAGTCGGCGGAGCAAGCAGACGAGCAGTACTTC. It codes for CASSESAEQADEQYF.

V is TRBV14 and J is TRBJ2-1; D is unclear. The V end was cut by 2 bases, the J end by 0 bases, with 14 bases between. The CDR3 covers 17 residues. The V gene's germline CDR1 is SGHDN and CDR2 FVKESK. In DNA, the CDR3 is TGTGCCAGCAGCCAATCGGCTCTTTGGGGCTCCTACAATGAGCAGTTCTTC. It specifies CASSQSALWGSYNEQFF.

This chain connects TRBV29-1 to TRBJ1-1; weak D call: TRBD1 (5 bases). The germline CDR1 and CDR2 sequences are SQVTM and ANQGSEA. The CDR3 is made up of 9 amino acids. V was pared by 7 bases and J by 5 bases, with 5 bases between. The CDR3 sequence: CSGGTEAFF. For the CDR3, the DNA is TGCAGCGGGGGGACTGAAGCTTTCTTT.

V gene TRBV28 combines with J gene TRBJ1-3, with D hard to call. The CDR3 is 14 amino acids. V was pared by 2 bases and J by 2 bases, with 7 bases between. Germline lookup yields CDR1 MDHEN and CDR2 SYDVKM. CDR3 bases: TGTGCCAGCAGTTTACAGGCCGCTGGAAACACCATATATTTT. Its translation: CASSLQAAGNTIYF.

The rearrangement joins TRBV6-6 to TRBJ1-6; D unresolved. The CDR3 has 17 amino acids. Trimming cost V 5 bases and J 0 bases, with 14 bases left between them. The germline CDR1 and CDR2 sequences are MNHNY and SVGAGI (reference sequence). CDR3 DNA sequence: TGTGCCAGCAGTCGATCTGCGGTGGGCTCCTATAATTCACCCCTCCACTTT. Its translation: CASSRSAVGSYNSPLHF.

V and J are TRBV7-9 and TRBJ1-1; D is unresolved. The CDR3 length is 14 residues. CDR1 and CDR2 from the germline V gene are SEHNR and FQNEAQ (reference sequence). V dropped 4 bases and J dropped 10 bases, with 19 bases sitting between them. CDR3 in amino acids: CASSSAFPWEGAFF. The DNA of the CDR3 is TGTGCCAGCAGCTCGGCCTTTCCGTGGGAGGGAGCTTTCTTT.

The chain combines TRBV7-9 with TRBJ1-2; tentative D call: TRBD1 (5 bases). With 4 bases removed from V and 4 bases from J, the gap between germline ends came to 16 bases. CDR1 is SEHNR, CDR2 FQNEAQ, per germline (reference sequence). The length of the CDR3 is 15 residues. Here the CDR3 DNA reads TGTGCCAGCAGCTATCCAGGGCGTAAGAGCTATGGCTACACCTTC. Amino acid sequence: CASSYPGRKSYGYTF.

J is TRBJ2-7 and V is TRBV18; D gene ambiguous. Between the trimmed V and J ends, which lost 2 bases and 5 bases, there was a span of 13 bases. CDR1 and CDR2 from the germline V gene are KGHSH and LQKENI. CDR3 length: 14 residues. CDR3 nucleotide sequence: TGTGCCAGCTCACCAATCCCAGGCCTCGACGAGCAGTACTTC. It translates to CASSPIPGLDEQYF.

This clone appeared once. The V and J genes are TRBV6-5 and TRBJ1-1; a weak D match, TRBD1 (5 bases). Germline lookup yields CDR1 MNHEY and CDR2 SVGAGI. V lost 0 bases and J 1 base, leaving 9 bases between the germline ends. The CDR3 contains 15 residues. The CDR3 nucleotides are TGTGCCAGCAGTTACTCCCGGGGCCGGAACACTGAAGCTTTCTTT. Its protein is CASSYSRGRNTEAFF.

This chain uses TRBV19 with TRBJ1-3; no reliable D call. The CDR3 spans 14 residues. Germline V lookup: CDR1 LNHDA, CDR2 SQIVND (reference sequence). V dropped 6 bases and J dropped 2 bases, with 11 bases sitting between them. The CDR3 reads CASSTLVAGNTIYF. CDR3 sequence (DNA): TGTGCCAGTAGCACACTCGTAGCTGGAAACACCATATATTTT.

V and J are TRBV19 and TRBJ1-5, with a possible D match to TRBD1 (6 bases). The CDR3 length is 14 residues. Germline lookup yields CDR1 LNHDA and CDR2 SQIVND (reference sequence). Trimming removed 3 bases at V and 2 bases at J, with 8 bases between. The CDR3 DNA reads as TGTGCCAGTAGTATGTCAGGGGGCAATCAGCCCCAGCATTTT. Its translation is CASSMSGGNQPQHF.

The chain is built from TRBV15 and TRBJ1-4; the match to TRBD1 covers 9 bases. Germline CDR1 LNHNV, CDR2 YYDKDF (reference sequence). Unmatched junction bases numbered 2, after V lost 2 bases and J lost 7 bases. This CDR3 has 14 residues. The CDR3 DNA follows: TGTGCCACCAGCAGACCGGGACAGGGTGAAAAACTGTTTTTT. It translates to CATSRPGQGEKLFF.

This chain uses TRBV6-6 with TRBJ1-5, with D unclear. Trimming took off 2 bases at V and 7 bases at J, with 6 bases between the two ends. CDR1 is MNHNY, CDR2 SVGAGI, per germline (reference sequence). This CDR3 comprises 12 residues. The CDR3 sequence is CASSYPEQPQHF. The CDR3 DNA follows: TGTGCCAGCAGTTACCCTGAACAGCCCCAGCATTTT.

This chain uses TRBV7-9 with TRBJ2-1; TRBD2 matches 10 bases. This CDR3 has 15 amino acids. Germline assignment: CDR1 SEHNR and CDR2 FQNEAQ (reference sequence). Trimming cost V 5 bases and J 5 bases; bases outside gene matches: 6. The CDR3 spells CASSLLAGDNNEQFF. The CDR3 DNA is TGTGCCAGCAGCCTCCTAGCGGGAGATAACAATGAGCAGTTCTTC. Full variable domain (rest looked up from reference TRBV7-9 and TRBJ2-1): DTGVSQNPRHKITKRGQNVTFRCDPISEHNRLYWYRQTLGQGPEFLTYFQNEAQLEKSRLLSDRFSAERPKGSFSTLEIQRTEQGDSAMYLCASSLLAGDNNEQFFGPGTRLTVL.

This clone showed up just a few times. The V call is TRBV19, the J call TRBJ2-3; 9 nucleotides align to TRBD2. Trimming removed 1 base from V and 5 bases from J; junction bases left unmatched: 4. The CDR3 is 15 amino acids. The germline V gene encodes CDR1 LNHDA and CDR2 SQIVND (reference sequence). This CDR3 reads CASSIGGRAGDTQYF. The CDR3 nucleotides read TGTGCCAGTAGTATAGGCGGGAGGGCCGGAGATACGCAGTATTTT.

This clone showed up just once. The rearrangement links TRBV5-8 to TRBJ1-5, with no clear D. This CDR3 has 13 amino acids. The germline V gene has CDR1 SGHTS and CDR2 YDEGEE. V gave up 8 bases and J gave up 7 bases, with 16 bases separating them. CDR3 residues: CASTGSRVQPQHF. The CDR3 region has the DNA TGTGCCAGTACGGGCTCCCGGGTGCAGCCCCAGCATTTT.

This chain links TRBV29-1 with TRBJ2-2; D not certain. V shed 4 bases and J shed 6 bases, with 6 bases lying between them. This CDR3 is built from 11 residues. Germline V gene data show CDR1 as SQVTM and CDR2 as ANQGSEA. Written as DNA, the CDR3 is TGCAGCGTTGCCGAACCCGGGGAGCTGTTTTTT. Its translation: CSVAEPGELFF.

The chain is built from TRBV5-6 and TRBJ2-2; D might be TRBD1 (5 bases). The CDR3 is 16 amino acids. Germline CDR1 reads SGHDT; CDR2 reads YYEEEE. V lost 6 bases and J lost 0, with 15 bases in between. CDR3 nucleotides: TGTGCCAGCATCAAAAGAACAGGCACGAACACCGGGGAGCTGTTTTTT. Translating gives CASIKRTGTNTGELFF.

The gene calls are TRBV13 and TRBJ1-2, with 8 bases fitting TRBD1. The V segment lost 5 bases and the J segment 4 bases; nucleotides outside the gene matches: 9. This CDR3 is 15 amino acids long. Germline CDR1 is PRHDT and CDR2 is FYEKMQ (reference sequence). The CDR3 spells CASSARDRMSYGYTF. CDR3 DNA: TGTGCCAGCAGCGCCCGGGACAGGATGAGCTATGGCTACACCTTC. Using reference TRBV13 and TRBJ1-2 for the parts outside the CDR3, the full variable domain is AAGVIQSPRHLIKEKRETATLKCYPIPRHDTVYWYQQGPGQDPQFLISFYEKMQSDKGSIPDRFSAQQFSDYHSELNMSSLELGDSALYFCASSARDRMSYGYTFGSGTRLTVV.